This is a list of T cell receptor beta chains from one sample in a study of technical replicates of blood from a handful of donors. Using immunoSEQ multiplex PCR, the repertoire was profiled, and TCRdb retains in-frame clones only, with some absent. The sample has 60,000 to 80,000 clones, about 87% seen once. Sequences were obtained from PBMCs. Receptor source: a human donor in good health. Some clones in this sample may be carry-over from other donors' samples. CDR3s include the opening cysteine and the closing phenylalanine or tryptophan. The D gene is left open where the match is weak. Clone size appears in some rows only: once, few, many, or a class for an expanded clone.

v_call: TRBV6-5
j_call: TRBJ2-3
clone_size: once
d_call: -
cdr3_aa: CASSLRDPLAATQYF
cdr3_nt: TGTGCCAGCAGTCTCCGGGACCCACTAGCTGCTACGCAGTATTTT

v_call: TRBV5-4
j_call: TRBJ1-4
clone_size: -
d_call: TRBD1
cdr3_aa: CASSQQGATNEKLFF
cdr3_nt: TGTGCCAGCAGCCAACAGGGGGCGACTAATGAAAAACTGTTTTTT

v_call: TRBV11-2
j_call: TRBJ2-7
clone_size: -
d_call: TRBD2
cdr3_aa: CASSARGGPSYEQYF
cdr3_nt: TGTGCCAGCAGCGCCCGCGGGGGGCCGTCCTACGAGCAGTACTTC

v_call: TRBV5-4
j_call: TRBJ1-1
clone_size: few
d_call: -
cdr3_aa: CASSHKAANTEAFF
cdr3_nt: TGTGCCAGCAGCCATAAAGCGGCGAACACTGAAGCTTTCTTT

v_call: TRBV14
j_call: TRBJ1-1
clone_size: -
d_call: -
cdr3_aa: CASSQIPGAYTEAFF
cdr3_nt: TGTGCCAGCAGCCAAATCCCAGGGGCCTACACTGAAGCTTTCTTT

v_call: TRBV6-5
j_call: TRBJ2-2
clone_size: once
d_call: -
cdr3_aa: CASRPGTLNTGELFF
cdr3_nt: TGTGCCAGCAGGCCCGGGACTTTGAACACCGGGGAGCTGTTTTTT

v_call: TRBV5-5
j_call: TRBJ2-7
clone_size: -
d_call: -
cdr3_aa: CASSTRERREQYF
cdr3_nt: TGTGCCAGCAGCACCCGGGAAAGGCGCGAGCAGTACTTC

v_call: TRBV7-9
j_call: TRBJ2-3
clone_size: -
d_call: TRBD2
cdr3_aa: CASSSASGRGTDTQYF
cdr3_nt: TGTGCCAGCAGCTCCGCTAGCGGGAGGGGTACAGATACGCAGTATTTT

v_call: TRBV5-1
j_call: TRBJ2-3
clone_size: -
d_call: TRBD2
cdr3_aa: CASSPSGVSTDTQYF
cdr3_nt: TGCGCCAGCAGCCCTAGCGGGGTTAGCACAGATACGCAGTATTTT

v_call: TRBV9
j_call: TRBJ1-4
clone_size: -
d_call: TRBD1
cdr3_aa: CASSLPGTGNEKLFF
cdr3_nt: TGTGCCAGCAGCCTGCCCGGGACAGGGAATGAAAAACTGTTTTTT

v_call: TRBV2
j_call: TRBJ1-2
clone_size: -
d_call: TRBD1
cdr3_aa: CASSQDRGRGYGYTF
cdr3_nt: TGTGCCAGCAGCCAGGACAGGGGGCGCGGCTATGGCTACACCTTC

v_call: TRBV15
j_call: TRBJ2-7
clone_size: -
d_call: TRBD1
cdr3_aa: CATSRDPGQGYEQYF
cdr3_nt: TGTGCCACCAGCAGAGACCCGGGACAGGGATACGAGCAGTACTTC

v_call: TRBV20-1
j_call: TRBJ2-1
clone_size: -
d_call: -
cdr3_aa: CSASSGFQFF
cdr3_nt: TGCAGTGCTAGCTCAGGGTTCCAGTTCTTC

v_call: TRBV6-6
j_call: TRBJ2-7
clone_size: -
d_call: TRBD2
cdr3_aa: CASIGSGRREQYF
cdr3_nt: TGTGCCAGCATAGGTAGCGGGAGGCGCGAGCAGTACTTC

v_call: TRBV7-2
j_call: TRBJ2-5
clone_size: -
d_call: TRBD2
cdr3_aa: CASSLAIRAGGGETQYF
cdr3_nt: TGTGCCAGCAGCTTAGCGATTCGGGCGGGGGGAGGCGAGACCCAGTACTTC

v_call: TRBV18
j_call: TRBJ2-1
clone_size: once
d_call: TRBD2
cdr3_aa: CASSPLQPGLAGVYEQFF
cdr3_nt: TGTGCCAGCTCACCGTTACAGCCCGGACTAGCGGGAGTATATGAGCAGTTCTTC

v_call: TRBV10-3
j_call: TRBJ1-2
clone_size: -
d_call: -
cdr3_aa: CAISESGGAIYGYTF
cdr3_nt: TGTGCCATCAGTGAGTCGGGGGGGGCCATCTATGGCTACACCTTC

v_call: TRBV19
j_call: TRBJ1-3
clone_size: -
d_call: TRBD1
cdr3_aa: CASSIGRDSNSGNTIYF
cdr3_nt: TGTGCCAGTAGTATAGGTCGGGACAGCAACTCTGGAAACACCATATATTTT

v_call: TRBV2
j_call: TRBJ2-4
clone_size: -
d_call: TRBD2
cdr3_aa: CASSVAGGLKNIQYF
cdr3_nt: TGTGCCAGCAGCGTAGCGGGGGGTCTAAAAAACATTCAGTACTTC

v_call: TRBV10-3
j_call: TRBJ2-7
clone_size: -
d_call: -
cdr3_aa: CAISRNSGFDEQYF
cdr3_nt: TGTGCCATCAGCCGTAACAGCGGGTTCGACGAGCAGTACTTC

v_call: TRBV9
j_call: TRBJ2-7
clone_size: -
d_call: -
cdr3_aa: CASSGQSYEQYF
cdr3_nt: TGTGCCAGCAGCGGGCAATCCTACGAGCAGTACTTC

v_call: TRBV4-1
j_call: TRBJ2-1
clone_size: once
d_call: TRBD1
cdr3_aa: CASSQGVWDSSYNEQFF
cdr3_nt: TGCGCCAGCAGCCAGGGCGTGTGGGACAGCTCCTACAATGAGCAGTTCTTC

v_call: TRBV18
j_call: TRBJ1-6
clone_size: -
d_call: TRBD1
cdr3_aa: CASSPWDSNSPLHF
cdr3_nt: TGTGCCAGCTCACCTTGGGACAGTAATTCACCCCTCCACTTT

v_call: TRBV5-1
j_call: TRBJ2-3
clone_size: few
d_call: TRBD2
cdr3_aa: CASSLGLAGMKDTQYF
cdr3_nt: TGCGCCAGCAGCTTGGGACTAGCGGGTATGAAGGATACGCAGTATTTT

v_call: TRBV23-1
j_call: TRBJ1-5
clone_size: -
d_call: -
cdr3_aa: CASSQTNGPYSNQPQHF
cdr3_nt: TGCGCCAGCAGTCAGACCAATGGGCCTTATAGCAATCAGCCCCAGCATTTT

v_call: TRBV7-6
j_call: TRBJ2-7
clone_size: -
d_call: -
cdr3_aa: CASSNRNRYEQYF
cdr3_nt: TGTGCCAGCAGCAACAGAAACCGATACGAGCAGTACTTC

v_call: TRBV7-9
j_call: TRBJ1-5
clone_size: -
d_call: -
cdr3_aa: CASSFFTSPGEQPQHF
cdr3_nt: TGTGCCAGCAGCTTCTTCACTTCTCCAGGGGAACAGCCCCAGCATTTT

v_call: TRBV4-3
j_call: TRBJ1-2
clone_size: -
d_call: -
cdr3_aa: CASSQFRGNWWGYTF
cdr3_nt: TGCGCCAGCAGCCAATTTAGGGGCAATTGGTGGGGCTACACCTTC

v_call: TRBV25-1
j_call: TRBJ2-2
clone_size: -
d_call: TRBD2
cdr3_aa: CASSATSGELGAGELFF
cdr3_nt: TGTGCCAGCAGTGCGACTAGCGGGGAGTTGGGGGCCGGGGAGCTGTTTTTT

v_call: TRBV16
j_call: TRBJ1-1
clone_size: -
d_call: -
cdr3_aa: CASSRRLDTEAFF
cdr3_nt: TGTGCCAGCAGCCGGCGGTTGGACACTGAAGCTTTCTTT

v_call: TRBV9
j_call: TRBJ2-5
clone_size: -
d_call: TRBD1
cdr3_aa: CASSVGDRGRLETQYF
cdr3_nt: TGTGCCAGCAGCGTAGGGGACAGGGGGCGCTTGGAGACCCAGTACTTC

v_call: TRBV5-1
j_call: TRBJ1-2
clone_size: -
d_call: -
cdr3_aa: CASSLEGNYGYTF
cdr3_nt: TGCGCCAGCAGCTTGGAGGGGAACTATGGCTACACCTTC

v_call: TRBV2
j_call: TRBJ1-3
clone_size: once
d_call: -
cdr3_aa: CASRVDRVGGNTIYF
cdr3_nt: TGTGCCAGTCGGGTTGATCGGGTCGGTGGAAACACCATATATTTT

v_call: TRBV30
j_call: TRBJ2-7
clone_size: -
d_call: TRBD2
cdr3_aa: CAWTSGTYEQYF
cdr3_nt: TGTGCCTGGACTAGCGGGACCTACGAGCAGTACTTC

v_call: TRBV10-3
j_call: TRBJ1-5
clone_size: -
d_call: -
cdr3_aa: CAISVGNQPQHF
cdr3_nt: TGTGCCATCAGTGTAGGCAATCAGCCCCAGCATTTT

v_call: TRBV10-3
j_call: TRBJ2-7
clone_size: -
d_call: TRBD2
cdr3_aa: CAISDPDGRSGKSYEQYF
cdr3_nt: TGTGCCATCAGTGACCCAGATGGACGGAGCGGGAAGTCCTACGAGCAGTACTTC

v_call: TRBV18
j_call: TRBJ2-3
clone_size: once
d_call: TRBD1
cdr3_aa: CASSPPLGQGAGDTQYF
cdr3_nt: TGTGCCAGCTCACCACCCCTAGGGCAGGGGGCAGGCGATACGCAGTATTTT

v_call: TRBV6-6
j_call: TRBJ2-3
clone_size: -
d_call: TRBD2
cdr3_aa: CASNLLATRTDTQYF
cdr3_nt: TGTGCCAGCAATTTACTAGCGACCCGCACAGATACGCAGTATTTT

v_call: TRBV6-6
j_call: TRBJ1-3
clone_size: few
d_call: -
cdr3_aa: CASSYVASTEGNTIYF
cdr3_nt: TGTGCCAGCAGTTACGTGGCCTCCACCGAAGGAAACACCATATATTTT

v_call: TRBV7-2
j_call: TRBJ1-2
clone_size: -
d_call: TRBD1
cdr3_aa: CASSLGQGIAYGYTF
cdr3_nt: TGTGCCAGCAGCTTAGGACAGGGCATAGCCTATGGCTACACCTTC

v_call: TRBV11-3
j_call: TRBJ2-1
clone_size: -
d_call: -
cdr3_aa: CASSPLSGSSYNEQFF
cdr3_nt: TGTGCCAGCAGCCCCCTAAGCGGTAGCTCCTACAATGAGCAGTTCTTC

v_call: TRBV7-9
j_call: TRBJ1-5
clone_size: -
d_call: -
cdr3_aa: CASTEGDNQPQHF
cdr3_nt: TGTGCCAGCACCGAGGGGGACAATCAGCCCCAGCATTTT

v_call: TRBV7-8
j_call: TRBJ2-3
clone_size: -
d_call: TRBD2
cdr3_aa: CASSSRTRPDTQYF
cdr3_nt: TGTGCCAGCAGCTCGAGGACTAGACCGGATACGCAGTATTTT

v_call: TRBV4-3
j_call: TRBJ2-3
clone_size: -
d_call: TRBD2
cdr3_aa: CASSQWPAGGTDTQYF
cdr3_nt: TGCGCCAGCAGCCAATGGCCAGCGGGGGGCACAGATACGCAGTATTTT